Below are 6 T cell receptor beta chains sequenced from a single sample in a study of blood T cell repertoires in COVID-19. Profiled with immunoSEQ multiplex PCR; TCRdb holds only in-frame clones, not every one. The data contain hundreds of thousands of clones, about 91% of them seen just once; the ten biggest clones take up roughly 1.2%. The material sequenced was PBMCs or T cells enriched from blood (not recorded which). Every receptor here comes from a woman aged 40 to 50 with acute COVID-19.

The chain has TRBV5-1 and TRBJ2-7; 9 positions agree with TRBD1. The CDR3 totals 15 residues. V shed 4 bases and J 3 bases; nucleotides not matched to a gene: 8. CDR1 and CDR2 (germline): SGHRS, YFSETQ. The CDR3 sequence is CASSPGQGSIYEQYF. Written as DNA, the CDR3 is TGCGCCAGCAGCCCCGGACAGGGGTCTATCTACGAGCAGTACTTC.

The rearrangement links TRBV7-2 to TRBJ2-7, with 9 nucleotides matching TRBD2. The V and J ends lost 5 bases and 9 bases, in that order; junction bases with no gene match: 14. The CDR3 contains 15 residues. The V gene's germline CDR1 is SGHTA and CDR2 FQGNSA. The chain's CDR3 is CASSPPGLAGFGQYF. CDR3 nucleotide sequence: TGTGCCAGCAGCCCCCCGGGACTAGCAGGTTTCGGGCAGTACTTC.

The chain is built from TRBV5-6 and TRBJ2-1; unclear D gene. The V and J ends lost 0 bases and 1 base respectively, with 11 bases between them. The CDR3 loop spans 16 amino acids. The V gene's germline CDR1 is SGHDT and CDR2 YYEEEE. CDR3 nucleotides: TGTGCCAGCAGCTTGGCCCTGTTTTTATCCTACAATGAGCAGTTCTTC. It yields the protein CASSLALFLSYNEQFF. The full variable domain, in which reference TRBV5-6 and TRBJ2-1 provide the parts outside the CDR3, is DAGVTQSPTHLIKTRGQQVTLRCSPKSGHDTVSWYQQALGQGPQFIFQYYEEEERQRGNFPDRFSGHQFPNYSSELNVNALLLGDSALYLCASSLALFLSYNEQFFGPGTRLTVL.

The chain combines TRBV24-1 with TRBJ2-3; D call uncertain. Germline V gives CDR1 KGHDR, CDR2 SFDVKD. Trimming took 6 bases from V and 2 from J, leaving 5 bases between them. The length of the CDR3 is 12 residues. For the CDR3, the DNA is TGTGCCACCAGTCTAGACACAGATACGCAGTATTTT. Amino acid sequence: CATSLDTDTQYF.

This sequence joins TRBV10-3 and TRBJ2-7, with TRBD2 matching over 12 bases. The CDR3 covers 16 residues. In germline, CDR1 is ENHRY, CDR2 SYGVKD. The ends lost 4 bases at V and 1 base at J; junction bases unmatched: 5. CDR3 protein: CAISGTSGTRSYEQYV. The CDR3 region has the DNA TGTGCCATCAGTGGGACTAGCGGGACGAGATCCTACGAGCAGTACGTC.

The chain joins TRBV25-1 to TRBJ2-3; D is unresolved. CDR3 length equals 15 residues. V was pared by 7 bases and J by 1 base, with 15 bases between. Per the germline V gene, CDR1 is MGHDK and CDR2 is SYGVNS. In DNA, the CDR3 is TGTGCCAGCACCCCCCACGGCCAGGGCACAGATACGCAGTATTTT. This translates into CASTPHGQGTDTQYF.